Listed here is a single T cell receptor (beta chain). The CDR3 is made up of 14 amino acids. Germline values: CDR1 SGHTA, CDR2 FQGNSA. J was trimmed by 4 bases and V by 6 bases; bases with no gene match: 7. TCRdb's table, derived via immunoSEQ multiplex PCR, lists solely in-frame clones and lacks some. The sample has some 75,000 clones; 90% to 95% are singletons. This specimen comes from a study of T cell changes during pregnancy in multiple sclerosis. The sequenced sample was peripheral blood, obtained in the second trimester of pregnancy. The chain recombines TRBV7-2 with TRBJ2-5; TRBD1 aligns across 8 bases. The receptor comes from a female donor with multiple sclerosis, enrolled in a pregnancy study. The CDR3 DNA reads TGTGCCAGCAGGCGAACAGGGGGTGGAGAGACCCAGTACTTC. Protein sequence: CASRRTGGGETQYF.